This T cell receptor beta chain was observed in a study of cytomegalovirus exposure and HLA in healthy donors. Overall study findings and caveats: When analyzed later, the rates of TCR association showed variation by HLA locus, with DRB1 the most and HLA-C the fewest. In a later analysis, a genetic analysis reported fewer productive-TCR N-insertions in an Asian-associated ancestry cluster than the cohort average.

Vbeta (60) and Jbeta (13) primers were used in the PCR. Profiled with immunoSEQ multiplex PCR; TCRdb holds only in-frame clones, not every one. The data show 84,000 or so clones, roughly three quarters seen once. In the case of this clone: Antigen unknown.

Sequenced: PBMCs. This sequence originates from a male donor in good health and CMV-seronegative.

This CDR3 reads CASSIGQEYEQYF. The CDR3 DNA is TGTGCCAGTAGTATAGGACAGGAGTACGAGCAGTACTTC. The chain recombines TRBV19 with TRBJ2-7, with D possibly matching TRBD1 (6 bases). This CDR3 spans 13 amino acids. V was clipped by 1 base and J by 4 bases, with 8 bases between them. The germline CDR1 and CDR2 sequences are LNHDA and SQIVND (reference sequence).